The 9 T cell receptor beta chains below all came from one sample that was sequenced in a study of response to subunit inactivated influenza vaccine. TCRdb recomputed calls from the RT-PCR reads with MiXCR, one row per CDR3 protein. The sample holds 530,000 or so distinct CDR3 sequences; roughly 12% are singletons and the top ten take about 9.4%. The starting material was PBMCs from blood, obtained on the day of vaccination. The receptors here all came from a man in his fifties who received an inactivated influenza vaccine.

This clonotype was seen many times. The chain is built from TRBV20-1 and TRBJ2-2, with 7 bases that match TRBD1. Trimming at V came to 2 bases and at J to 3 bases, leaving 0 bases not matched to a gene. CDR1 is DFQATT, CDR2 SNEGSKA, per germline (reference sequence). The CDR3 is 13 amino acids. CDR3 sequence (DNA): TGCAGTGCTAGACAGGGGGACACCGGGGAGCTGTTTTTT. It codes for CSARQGDTGELFF.

This clonotype has more than one count but fewer than ten. This chain connects TRBV20-1 to TRBJ2-3, with D perhaps TRBD1 or TRBD2 (5 bases each). The CDR3 contains 17 residues. Trimming shortened V by 1 base and J by 2 bases, and 19 bases separated the two germline ends. Germline loops: CDR1 DFQATT, CDR2 SNEGSKA (reference sequence). The CDR3 DNA is TGCAGTGCTAGAGCTGGGTGGGGACCCTTTGACACAGATACGCAGTATTTT. Translating it yields CSARAGWGPFDTDTQYF.

The sample holds many counts of this clonotype. The chain combines TRBV10-3 with TRBJ2-3; TRBD1 matches 8 bases. V shed 6 bases and J 1 base; nucleotides not matched to a gene: 0. This CDR3 has 13 amino acids. Per germline, CDR1 ENHRY and CDR2 SYGVKD. The CDR3 DNA follows: TGTGCCATCAGGGGACAGGGCACAGATACGCAGTATTTT. Translated: CAIRGQGTDTQYF.

This clonotype came up a few times. The CDR3 DNA sequence: TGTGCCAGCAGCGACATACTAGCGGGGCGCTCGCACTCCTACGAGCAGTACTTC. This gives the protein CASSDILAGRSHSYEQYF. The V gene is TRBV3-1, the J gene TRBJ2-7, with 10 positions matching TRBD2. V shed 5 bases, J shed 0 bases, and the junction held 13 bases outside the gene matches. The germline V gene encodes CDR1 LGHDT and CDR2 YNNKEL (reference sequence). This CDR3 has 18 residues.

This clonotype was picked up a small number of times. The V call is TRBV12-3 or TRBV12-4, the J call TRBJ1-6; D uncertain. Trimming took 2 bases from V and 3 from J, leaving 11 bases between them. CDR3 length: 16 amino acids. CDR3 region: CASSLSRFDYNSPLHF. CDR3 in DNA: TGTGCCAGCAGTTTAAGTAGGTTTGACTATAATTCACCCCTCCACTTT.

J is TRBJ2-3 and V is TRBV4-1, with TRBD1 as a possible D gene (6 bases). The CDR3 totals 14 residues. The germline gives CDR1 MGHRA, CDR2 YSYEKL. V lost 1 base, J lost 3 bases, and 8 bases lay in between. The CDR3 protein is CASSQVQGTDTQYF. CDR3 in DNA: TGCGCCAGCAGCCAAGTTCAGGGGACAGATACGCAGTATTTT.

This clonotype was detected only a few times. The chain has TRBV5-1 and TRBJ2-3; no firm D call. Between the trimmed V and J ends, which lost 4 bases and 3 bases, there was a span of 12 bases. The CDR3 consists of 14 residues. The V gene's germline CDR1 is SGHRS and CDR2 YFSETQ. The CDR3 DNA follows: TGCGCCAGCAGCGACCTAGTAGGGACAGATACGCAGTATTTT. It codes for CASSDLVGTDTQYF.

This chain joins TRBV6-2 or TRBV6-3 and TRBJ2-7; 12 nucleotides agree with TRBD1. The CDR3 runs 15 residues. Germline lookup yields CDR1 MNHEY and CDR2 SVGEGT. V trimming: 5 bases; J trimming: 4 bases; junction bases outside the gene matches: 6. DNA of the CDR3: TGTGCCAGCAGTGACGGGACAGGGGGCGGTTACGAGCAGTACTTC. This gives the protein CASSDGTGGGYEQYF.

The chain couples TRBV7-9 to TRBJ2-7; D ambiguous. The ends were cut back, 1 base at V and 6 bases at J, with 10 bases in the middle. This CDR3 contains 13 residues. Germline V lookup: CDR1 SEHNR, CDR2 FQNEAQ (reference sequence). CDR3 DNA sequence: TGTGCCAGCAGCTTAGTTCAAGGAAGCGAGCAGTACTTC. This codes for CASSLVQGSEQYF.